The clone carrying this T cell receptor (beta chain) appeared a few times. What it binds is not known. Oncomine TCR Beta short-read sequencing was applied to DNA from cultured CD4+ T cells. TCRdb ran MiXCR on the PCR reads and lists one entry per CDR3 protein. The sample yields approximately 15,000 distinct CDR3 sequences, roughly 53% seen once. This sample is drawn from a study of vaccination and CD4 T cells after COVID-19. The CDR3 totals 14 residues. V was trimmed by 3 bases and J by 0 bases, leaving 8 bases between them. The germline gives CDR1 WNHNN, CDR2 SYGVQD (reference sequence). Treatment described: roughly ten-day PBMC culture with coronavirus spike peptide pools or control peptides (ViraFEST assay).

The sample here was CD4+ T cells from blood, cultured in vitro, taken before SARS-CoV-2 vaccination. The clonotype comes from a human donor who had recovered from COVID-19. V usage is TRBV10-1 and J usage is TRBJ1-1; D is unresolved. Written as DNA, the CDR3 is TGCGCCAGCAGTGAAGCAGTAATGAACACTGAAGCTTTCTTT. Protein: CASSEAVMNTEAFF.